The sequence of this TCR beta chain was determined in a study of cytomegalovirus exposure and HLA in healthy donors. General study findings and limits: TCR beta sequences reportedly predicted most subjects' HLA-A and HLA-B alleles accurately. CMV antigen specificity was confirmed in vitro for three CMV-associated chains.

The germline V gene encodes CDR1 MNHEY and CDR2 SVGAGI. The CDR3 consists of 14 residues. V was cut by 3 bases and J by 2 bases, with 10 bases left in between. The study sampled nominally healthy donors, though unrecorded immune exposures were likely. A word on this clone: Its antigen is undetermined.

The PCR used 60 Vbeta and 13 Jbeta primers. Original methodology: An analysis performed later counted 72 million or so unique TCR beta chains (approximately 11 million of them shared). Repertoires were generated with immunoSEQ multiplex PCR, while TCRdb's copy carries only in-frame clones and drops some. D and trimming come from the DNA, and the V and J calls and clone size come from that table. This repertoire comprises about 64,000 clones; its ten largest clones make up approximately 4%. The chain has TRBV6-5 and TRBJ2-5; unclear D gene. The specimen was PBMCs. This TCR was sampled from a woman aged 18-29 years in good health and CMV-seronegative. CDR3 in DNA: TGTGCCAGCAGTTATAATGCAGTACAAGAGACCCAGTACTTC. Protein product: CASSYNAVQETQYF.